A selection of T cell receptor beta chains follows, all from one sample in a study of blood T cell repertoires in COVID-19. The protocol was immunoSEQ multiplex PCR, while the TCRdb copy is restricted to in-frame clones and leaves out a portion. The sample lists about 270,000 clones; approximately 86% were seen once. Sequencing was performed on PBMCs or T cells enriched from blood (not recorded which). The source of these receptors is a woman under 30 who had recovered from COVID-19. Both conserved end residues are part of each CDR3. The D gene is left open where the match is weak. The listing skips clone size in some rows; elsewhere it reads once, few, many or a size class.

clone_size	d_call	j_call	v_call	cdr3_aa	cdr3_nt
NA	NA	TRBJ1-5	TRBV2	CASSEGVRGVGQPQHF	TGTGCCAGCAGTGAAGGGGTCAGGGGCGTAGGCCAGCCCCAGCATTTT
NA	TRBD2	TRBJ2-3	TRBV7-2	CASSPGTSPDTQYF	TGTGCCAGCAGCCCCGGGACTAGCCCAGATACGCAGTATTTT
NA	TRBD2	TRBJ2-5	TRBV13	CASSYLAGLETQYF	TGTGCCAGCAGCTACCTAGCGGGATTAGAGACCCAGTACTTC
once	TRBD1	TRBJ1-6	TRBV24-1	CATSDLTGGWSPLHF	TGTGCCACCAGTGATTTAACAGGGGGCTGGTCACCCCTCCACTTT
NA	NA	TRBJ1-1	TRBV10-3	CAIRRQTNTEAFF	TGTGCCATCAGAAGACAAACGAACACTGAAGCTTTCTTT
once	TRBD2	TRBJ2-7	TRBV5-5	CASSISGTSAYEQYF	TGTGCCAGCAGCATTTCCGGGACTAGCGCCTACGAGCAGTACTTC
NA	TRBD1	TRBJ1-6	TRBV5-1	CASSPRQGADNSPLHF	TGCGCCAGCAGCCCCCGACAGGGGGCAGATAATTCACCCCTCCACTTT
few	NA	TRBJ1-3	TRBV5-1	CASSLAGYGNTIYF	TGCGCCAGCAGCTTGGCAGGGTATGGAAACACCATATATTTT
NA	TRBD1	TRBJ1-3	TRBV5-1	CASSLPAQGTGNTIYF	TGCGCCAGCAGCTTGCCCGCACAGGGGACTGGAAACACCATATATTTT
many	NA	TRBJ1-1	TRBV6-2/TRBV6-3	CASSYSSHGGGPWNTEAFF	TGTGCCAGCAGTTACTCGAGTCATGGGGGGGGACCCTGGAACACTGAAGCTTTCTTT
NA	TRBD1	TRBJ1-5	TRBV28	CASRYTRDRQHF	TGTGCCAGCAGATACACTAGGGACAGACAGCATTTT
NA	TRBD2	TRBJ2-3	TRBV9	CASSISTSGGGTDTQYF	TGTGCCAGCAGCATTTCGACTAGCGGGGGAGGCACAGATACGCAGTATTTT